Listed here are 30 T cell receptor beta chains from one sample, sequenced in a study of cytomegalovirus exposure and HLA in healthy donors. 13 Jbeta primers and 60 Vbeta primers were used for the PCR. The assay was immunoSEQ multiplex PCR, and TCRdb's table has in-frame clones only and misses some. The table has some 120,000 clones, roughly 77% seen once. Sequencing input: PBMCs. Every receptor here comes from a man aged 40-49 years in good health and CMV-seronegative.

The rearrangement joins TRBV2 to TRBJ1-5, with D unclear. Between the trimmed V and J ends, which lost 2 bases and 4 bases, there was a span of 9 bases. CDR3 size: 14 residues. Germline V CDR1 and CDR2: SNHLY, FYNNEI. CDR3 DNA: TGTGCCAGCAGTGAACCTCCCAGAAATCAGCCCCAGCATTTT. Translating gives CASSEPPRNQPQHF.

The chain carries TRBV18 and TRBJ2-5, with 7 bases matching TRBD2. The trim removed 3 bases at V and 3 bases at J, leaving 4 bases unmatched. The CDR3 has 14 amino acids. The germline gives CDR1 KGHSH, CDR2 LQKENI. CDR3 residues: CASSPGGTKETQYF. The DNA for the CDR3 is TGTGCCAGCTCACCCGGGGGGACTAAAGAGACCCAGTACTTC.

J is TRBJ2-7 and V is TRBV5-1, with D perhaps TRBD2 (5 bases). There are 12 residues in the CDR3. The ends were cut back, 4 bases at V and 3 bases at J, with 8 bases in the middle. Per germline, CDR1 SGHRS and CDR2 YFSETQ. The CDR3 DNA reads TGCGCCAGCAGCAGCGGAAACTACGAGCAGTACTTC. Translation: CASSSGNYEQYF.

The chain employs TRBV2 and TRBJ1-2; TRBD1 is a possible D gene (6 bases). The CDR3 is made up of 13 amino acids. Germline CDR1 SNHLY, CDR2 FYNNEI. The V end was cut by 3 bases, the J end by 4 bases, with 9 bases between. Written as DNA, the CDR3 is TGTGCCAGCAGTGACTGGACAGTCTATGGCTACACCTTC. Its translation is CASSDWTVYGYTF.

This chain links TRBV30 with TRBJ2-3; TRBD1 aligns across 10 bases. This CDR3 contains 12 residues. V lost 5 bases to trimming and J lost 8 bases; unmatched junction nucleotides: 4. Germline-derived CDR1 and CDR2 are GTSNPN and SVGIG (reference sequence). CDR3 residues: CAWGQGVRTQYF. The DNA for the CDR3 is TGTGCCTGGGGACAGGGGGTTCGTACGCAGTATTTT.

This chain joins TRBV6-5 and TRBJ1-3; D not resolved. This CDR3 has 15 amino acids. The germline V and J ends were trimmed by 0 bases and 3 bases, with 9 bases remaining between them. Germline CDR1 and CDR2: MNHEY and SVGAGI. CDR3: CASSYSIGSGNTIYF. CDR3 bases: TGTGCCAGCAGTTACTCGATAGGGAGTGGAAACACCATATATTTT.

This rearrangement joins TRBV5-1 to TRBJ1-1; 11 positions agree with TRBD1. Trimming removed 4 bases from V and 6 bases from J; junction bases left unmatched: 8. The CDR3 loop spans 15 amino acids. Germline CDR1 reads SGHRS; CDR2 reads YFSETQ. CDR3 sequence reads: CASSPAGQGGAEAFF. The CDR3 DNA sequence: TGCGCCAGCAGCCCGGCGGGACAGGGGGGCGCTGAAGCTTTCTTT.

The chain recombines TRBV6-1 with TRBJ1-4; 10 positions match TRBD1. Germline loops: CDR1 MNHNS, CDR2 SASEGT. The CDR3 consists of 15 residues. V lost 1 base, J lost 8 bases, and 4 bases stayed unmatched. The CDR3 nucleotides are TGTGCCAGCAGTGAAGGGACGGGACAGGGGGAAAAACTGTTTTTT. Its translation is CASSEGTGQGEKLFF.

V and J are TRBV30 and TRBJ1-6; no clear D. The CDR3 is 14 residues long. CDR1 is GTSNPN, CDR2 SVGIG, per germline (reference sequence). V lost 0 bases and J lost 7, with 10 bases in between. The CDR3 nucleotides read TGTGCCTGGAGTGTTCCCCCGCAGAATTCACCCCTCCACTTT. This codes for CAWSVPPQNSPLHF.

This sequence joins TRBV7-9 and TRBJ1-2, with TRBD1 identical over 8 bases. Per the germline V gene, CDR1 is SEHNR and CDR2 is FQNEAQ (reference sequence). With V trimmed by 5 bases and J by 4 bases, 9 bases remained unmatched. The CDR3 is 15 amino acids. CDR3 region: CASSKRDRPFYGYTF. CDR3 coding DNA: TGTGCCAGCAGCAAACGGGACAGGCCTTTCTATGGCTACACCTTC. Using reference TRBV7-9 and TRBJ1-2 for the parts outside the CDR3, the full variable domain is DTGVSQNPRHKITKRGQNVTFRCDPISEHNRLYWYRQTLGQGPEFLTYFQNEAQLEKSRLLSDRFSAERPKGSFSTLEIQRTEQGDSAMYLCASSKRDRPFYGYTFGSGTRLTVV.

The chain is built from TRBV14 and TRBJ2-2; the D gene is possibly TRBD2 (6 bases). CDR3 size: 16 residues. Per the germline V gene, CDR1 is SGHDN and CDR2 is FVKESK. V was pared by 1 base and J by 5 bases, with 14 bases between. The CDR3, as DNA: TGTGCCAGCAGCCAAGCTCGCGGGGAGATGACCGGGGAGCTGTTTTTT. Translated, it gives CASSQARGEMTGELFF.

This sequence joins TRBV27 and TRBJ2-3; 9 bases match TRBD1. The V and J ends lost 5 bases and 2 bases, in that order; junction bases with no gene match: 5. In germline, CDR1 is MNHEY, CDR2 SMNVEV (reference sequence). This CDR3 comprises 15 residues. CDR3 in amino acids: CASSRDRAHTDTQYF. For the CDR3, the DNA is TGTGCCAGCAGTCGGGACAGGGCACACACAGATACGCAGTATTTT.

The CDR3 DNA reads as TGTGCCTGGAGCCCTCTTGGGTTAGCCTACGAGCAGTACTTC. This encodes CAWSPLGLAYEQYF. The chain employs TRBV30 and TRBJ2-5, with D unresolved. TRBJ2-7 matches the DNA end more closely, so the J call is doubtful. The CDR3 extends over 14 amino acids. Germline CDR1 GTSNPN, CDR2 SVGIG (reference sequence).

This chain uses TRBV5-5 with TRBJ1-5, with no clear D. CDR3 length equals 15 residues. V shed 1 base and J shed 2 bases, with 10 bases lying between them. The germline V gene has CDR1 SGHKS and CDR2 YYEKEE (reference sequence). The chain's CDR3 is CASSLSGSRNQPQHF. In DNA form, the CDR3 reads TGTGCCAGCAGCTTGTCAGGCAGCCGCAATCAGCCCCAGCATTTT.

V gene TRBV6-5 combines with J gene TRBJ1-6, with 8 positions matching TRBD1. The germline gives CDR1 MNHEY, CDR2 SVGAGI. After removal of 6 bases from V and 9 bases from J, the junction contained 10 bases not matched to a gene. The CDR3 is made up of 15 amino acids. CDR3 loop: CASSRWTGKVSPLHF. As DNA, the CDR3 is TGTGCCAGCAGCCGCTGGACAGGGAAGGTTTCACCCCTCCACTTT.

V and J are TRBV4-2 and TRBJ2-1; D is perhaps TRBD2 (6 bases). V was shortened by 2 bases and J by 10 bases, with 9 bases between the two germline ends. CDR1 LGHNA and CDR2 YNFKEQ come from the germline V gene. CDR3 length equals 12 residues. The DNA for the CDR3 is TGTGCCAGCAGCCAACTGAGCGGGGAGCAGTTCTTC. Protein product: CASSQLSGEQFF.

This clone was seen a single time. CDR3: CASSLMAMTGGNEQYF. The DNA for the CDR3 is TGTGCCAGCAGTTTAATGGCTATGACAGGGGGGAACGAGCAGTACTTC. This chain joins TRBV27 and TRBJ2-7; the match to TRBD1 covers 9 bases. With V trimmed by 2 bases and J by 5 bases, 10 bases remained unmatched. From germline, CDR1 is MNHEY and CDR2 SMNVEV (reference sequence). The CDR3 runs 16 residues.

The chain carries TRBV30 and TRBJ2-3; D unclear. CDR1 is GTSNPN and CDR2 is SVGIG in the germline V gene (reference sequence). CDR3 size: 13 residues. V shed 2 bases and J shed 4 bases, with 10 bases lying between them. The DNA for the CDR3 is TGTGCCTGGAGTACCGGAGAGGCAGATACGCAGTATTTT. Translating gives CAWSTGEADTQYF.

This clone was seen only once. V usage is TRBV7-2 and J usage is TRBJ2-5; TRBD2 matches 9 bases. V trimming: 5 bases; J trimming: 4 bases; junction bases outside the gene matches: 8. In germline, CDR1 is SGHTA, CDR2 FQGNSA. The CDR3 length is 15 residues. CDR3 region: CASSLQPAGGETQYF. The DNA of the CDR3 is TGTGCCAGCAGCCTCCAGCCAGCGGGAGGAGAGACCCAGTACTTC.

The chain carries TRBV25-1 and TRBJ1-1; D possibly corresponds to TRBD1 (6 bases). Germline CDR1 reads MGHDK; CDR2 reads SYGVNS. The CDR3 has 13 amino acids. The germline V and J ends were trimmed by 4 bases and 7 bases, with 13 bases remaining between them. CDR3 in DNA: TGTGCCAGCAGTGTTACAGGGACCCGTGAAGCTTTCTTT. Its translation is CASSVTGTREAFF.

V usage is TRBV15 and J usage is TRBJ2-3; maybe TRBD2 (7 bases). The germline V and J ends were trimmed by 5 bases and 1 base, with 10 bases remaining between them. The CDR3 is 14 amino acids. Germline assignment: CDR1 LNHNV and CDR2 YYDKDF (reference sequence). CDR3 protein: CATSPGGRTDTQYF. DNA for the CDR3: TGTGCCACCAGCCCGGGGGGCCGCACAGATACGCAGTATTTT.

The chain employs TRBV5-5 and TRBJ1-3, with 7 bases aligning to TRBD1. V gave up 4 bases and J gave up 4 bases; unmatched junction bases: 11. Germline CDR1 and CDR2: SGHKS and YYEKEE (reference sequence). The CDR3 is 16 amino acids. The CDR3 protein is CASSTGTANLGNTIYF. For the CDR3, the DNA is TGTGCCAGCAGCACCGGGACAGCGAACTTAGGAAACACCATATATTTT.

The rearrangement joins TRBV30 to TRBJ2-7; weak D call: TRBD1 (5 bases). CDR3 size: 13 residues. Germline values: CDR1 GTSNPN, CDR2 SVGIG (reference sequence). Trimming removed 6 bases at V and 4 bases at J, with 16 bases between. As DNA, the CDR3 is TGTGCCTGTACCGACAGTAGCTTTTACGAGCAGTACTTC. Amino acid sequence: CACTDSSFYEQYF.

This rearrangement joins TRBV5-1 to TRBJ1-1; weak D call: TRBD1 (6 bases). Deletions cut 0 bases from V and 5 bases from J, with 14 bases between. Germline V gene data show CDR1 as SGHRS and CDR2 as YFSETQ. The CDR3 totals 15 residues. The CDR3 spells CASSLGSGQMTEAFF. CDR3 DNA sequence: TGCGCCAGCAGCTTGGGTTCGGGACAAATGACTGAAGCTTTCTTT.

CDR3 sequence: CASSPRDRGPNEQYF. The CDR3 DNA reads TGCGCCAGCAGCCCTCGTGACAGGGGGCCGAACGAGCAGTACTTC. The chain uses TRBV5-1 and TRBJ2-7; 10 nucleotides match TRBD1. The CDR3 loop spans 15 amino acids. J lost 5 bases, V lost 4 bases, and 9 bases had no gene match. The V gene's germline CDR1 is SGHRS and CDR2 YFSETQ.

The rearrangement links TRBV27 to TRBJ2-3, with D possibly TRBD1 on 6 matching bases. Between the trimmed V and J ends, which lost 5 bases and 2 bases, there was a span of 14 bases. The germline V gene has CDR1 MNHEY and CDR2 SMNVEV (reference sequence). This CDR3 has 15 residues. For the CDR3, the DNA is TGTGCCAGCAGTCCCGGACAGATGTTCACAGATACGCAGTATTTT. Its translation: CASSPGQMFTDTQYF.

The rearrangement links TRBV27 to TRBJ2-1; D may be TRBD1 (6 bases). CDR3 size: 19 residues. Trimming removed 2 bases from V and 4 bases from J, with 24 bases in between. Looked up from germline, CDR1 is MNHEY and CDR2 is SMNVEV (reference sequence). DNA for the CDR3: TGTGCCAGCAGTTTAAGTTTTCGGTTTCGGGTGAGGGGGTACAATGAGCAGTTCTTC. Translating it yields CASSLSFRFRVRGYNEQFF.

In this sample, this clone turned up once. The chain employs TRBV2 and TRBJ2-5; tentative D call: TRBD2 (6 bases). Trimming took 5 bases from V and 9 from J, leaving 34 bases between them. Germline V CDR1 and CDR2: SNHLY, FYNNEI. The CDR3 loop spans 19 amino acids. CDR3 protein: CASSQTHFVGRSLGGAQYF. CDR3 DNA sequence: TGTGCCAGCAGTCAAACCCATTTTGTGGGGAGGTCCTTGGGTGGGGCCCAGTACTTC.

Notes on this clone: The junction shows a germline mismatch at one end, possibly a read error. The chain uses TRBV7-3 and TRBJ2-1, with 12 bases identical to TRBD1. In germline, CDR1 is SGHTA, CDR2 FQGTGA. CDR3 length: 18 amino acids. The CDR3 coding sequence is TGTGCCAGCAGCTTAAGCGCCCCGGGACAGGGGGCCTATAATGAGCAGTTCTTC. It is translated as CASSLSAPGQGAYNEQFF.

V usage is TRBV19 and J usage is TRBJ1-1, with TRBD1 as a possible D gene (5 bases). The CDR3 runs to 14 residues. CDR1 is LNHDA, CDR2 SQIVND, per germline (reference sequence). Trimming cost V 7 bases and J 2 bases, with 14 bases left between them. In DNA form, the CDR3 reads TGTGCCAGTACCCCGGACATACTCAACACTGAAGCTTTCTTT. This sequence encodes CASTPDILNTEAFF. Looking up the rest from reference TRBV19 and TRBJ1-1 gives the full variable domain: DGGITQSPKYLFRKEGQNVTLSCEQNLNHDAMYWYRQDPGQGLRLIYYSQIVNDFQKGDIAEGYSVSREKKESFPLTVTSAQKNPTAFYLCASTPDILNTEAFFGQGTRLTVV.